This T cell receptor (beta chain) comes out of a study of CD4 T cells in relation to SARS-CoV-2 and coronaviruses. Only a few counts were recorded for this clone. No antigen is known for it. Unexposed donor CD4+ T cells date from about 2011-2018, before the COVID-19 pandemic. Isolation of CD4+ T cells took place after approximately eleven days in culture. Data came from immunoSEQ multiplex PCR; TCRdb stores just in-frame clones and leaves some out. Of tens of thousands of clones in the sample, less than 75% were seen once. This TCR came from a human donor in good health. The sample consisted of CD4+ T cells from PBMCs, cultured in vitro.

This CDR3 reads CASSADSDQPQHF. CDR3 nucleotides: TGTGCCAGCTCAGCCGACAGCGATCAGCCCCAGCATTTT. The chain couples TRBV18 to TRBJ1-5; D is perhaps TRBD1 (5 bases). Trimming pared 5 bases from V and 5 bases from J, leaving 10 bases between. There are 13 residues in the CDR3. Germline CDR1 and CDR2: KGHSH and LQKENI. The full variable domain, with the rest looked up from reference TRBV18 and TRBJ1-5, is NAGVMQNPRHLVRRRGQEARLRCSPMKGHSHVYWYRQLPEEGLKFMVYLQKENIIDESGMPKERFSAEFPKEGPSILRIQQVVRGDSAAYFCASSADSDQPQHFGDGTRLSIL.